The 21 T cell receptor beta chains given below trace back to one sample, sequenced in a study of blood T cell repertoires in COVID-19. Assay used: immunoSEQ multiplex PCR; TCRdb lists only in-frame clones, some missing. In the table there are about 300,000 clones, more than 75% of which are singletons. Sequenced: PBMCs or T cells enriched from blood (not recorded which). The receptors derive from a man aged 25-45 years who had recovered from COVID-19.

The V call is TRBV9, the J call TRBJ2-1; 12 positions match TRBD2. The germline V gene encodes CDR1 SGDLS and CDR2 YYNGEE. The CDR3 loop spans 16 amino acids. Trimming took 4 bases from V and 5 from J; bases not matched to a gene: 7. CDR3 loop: CASSSRTSGNHNEQFF. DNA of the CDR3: TGTGCCAGCAGCTCCCGGACTAGCGGGAATCACAATGAGCAGTTCTTC.

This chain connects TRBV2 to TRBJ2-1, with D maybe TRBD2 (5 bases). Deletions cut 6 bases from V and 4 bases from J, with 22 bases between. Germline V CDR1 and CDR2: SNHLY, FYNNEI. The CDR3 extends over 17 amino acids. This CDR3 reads CASRGRRTHTIYNEQFF. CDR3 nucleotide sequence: TGTGCCAGCAGGGGGAGACGGACCCATACAATATACAATGAGCAGTTCTTC.

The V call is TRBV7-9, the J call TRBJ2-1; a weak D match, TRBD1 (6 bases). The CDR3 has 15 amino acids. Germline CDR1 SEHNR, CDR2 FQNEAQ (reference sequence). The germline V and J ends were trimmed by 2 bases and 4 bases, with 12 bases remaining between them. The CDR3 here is CASSLRQAGYNEQFF. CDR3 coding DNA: TGTGCCAGCAGCTTAAGACAGGCTGGATACAATGAGCAGTTCTTC.

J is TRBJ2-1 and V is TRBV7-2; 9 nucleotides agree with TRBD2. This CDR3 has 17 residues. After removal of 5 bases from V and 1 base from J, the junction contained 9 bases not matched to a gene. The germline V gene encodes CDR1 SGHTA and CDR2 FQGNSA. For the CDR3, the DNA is TGTGCCAGCAGCCCTAGGAGACTAGCGGAATCCTACAATGAGCAGTTCTTC. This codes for CASSPRRLAESYNEQFF.

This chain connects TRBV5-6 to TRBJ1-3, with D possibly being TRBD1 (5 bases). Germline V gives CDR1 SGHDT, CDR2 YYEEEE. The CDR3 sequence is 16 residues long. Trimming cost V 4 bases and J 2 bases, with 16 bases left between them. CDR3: CASSPGGRTPGNTIYF. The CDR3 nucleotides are TGTGCCAGCAGCCCCGGGGGGAGGACACCTGGAAACACCATATATTTT.

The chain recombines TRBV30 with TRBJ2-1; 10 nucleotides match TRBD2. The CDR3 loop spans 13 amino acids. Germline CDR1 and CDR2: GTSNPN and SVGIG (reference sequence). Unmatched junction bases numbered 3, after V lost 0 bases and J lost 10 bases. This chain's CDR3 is CAWSVLAGYEQFF. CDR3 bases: TGTGCCTGGAGTGTACTAGCGGGGTACGAGCAGTTCTTC.

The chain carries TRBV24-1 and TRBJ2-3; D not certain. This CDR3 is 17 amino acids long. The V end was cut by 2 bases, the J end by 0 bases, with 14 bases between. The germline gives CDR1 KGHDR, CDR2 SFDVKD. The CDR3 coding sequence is TGTGCCACCAGTGATTCCCGCCCGGGTTCTAGCACAGATACGCAGTATTTT. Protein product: CATSDSRPGSSTDTQYF.

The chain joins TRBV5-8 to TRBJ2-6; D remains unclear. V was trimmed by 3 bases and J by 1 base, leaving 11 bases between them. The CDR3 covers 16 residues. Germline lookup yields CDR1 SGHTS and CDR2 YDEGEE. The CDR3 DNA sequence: TGTGCCAGCAGCTCCGAGAAGAGGTCTGGGGCCAACGTCCTGACTTTC. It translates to CASSSEKRSGANVLTF.

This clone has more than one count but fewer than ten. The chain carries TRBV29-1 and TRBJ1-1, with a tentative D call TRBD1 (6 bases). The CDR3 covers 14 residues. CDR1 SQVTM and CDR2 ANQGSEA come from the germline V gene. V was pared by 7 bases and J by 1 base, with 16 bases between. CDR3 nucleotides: TGCAGCGCTAAAGTCGGGACAACGAACACTGAAGCTTTCTTT. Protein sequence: CSAKVGTTNTEAFF.

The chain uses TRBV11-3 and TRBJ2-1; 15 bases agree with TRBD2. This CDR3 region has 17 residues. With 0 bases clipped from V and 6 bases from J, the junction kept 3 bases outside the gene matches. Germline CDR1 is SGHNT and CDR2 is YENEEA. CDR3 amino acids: CASSLDGLAGGRNEQFF. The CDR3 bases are TGTGCCAGCAGCTTAGACGGACTAGCGGGGGGGCGCAATGAGCAGTTCTTC.

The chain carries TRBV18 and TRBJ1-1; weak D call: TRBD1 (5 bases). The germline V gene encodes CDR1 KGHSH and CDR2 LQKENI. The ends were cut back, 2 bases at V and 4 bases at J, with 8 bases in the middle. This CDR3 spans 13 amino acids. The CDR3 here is CASSPGGVTEAFF. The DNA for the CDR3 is TGTGCCAGCTCACCAGGGGGGGTCACTGAAGCTTTCTTT.

The CDR3 loop reads CASSFSGNSYEQYF. The CDR3 DNA follows: TGTGCCAGCAGCTTTAGCGGGAACTCCTACGAGCAGTACTTC. The chain links TRBV11-3 to TRBJ2-7, with 8 bases identical to TRBD2. Trimming took 3 bases from V and 0 from J; bases not matched to a gene: 1. The CDR3 consists of 14 residues. Germline CDR1 and CDR2: SGHNT and YENEEA.

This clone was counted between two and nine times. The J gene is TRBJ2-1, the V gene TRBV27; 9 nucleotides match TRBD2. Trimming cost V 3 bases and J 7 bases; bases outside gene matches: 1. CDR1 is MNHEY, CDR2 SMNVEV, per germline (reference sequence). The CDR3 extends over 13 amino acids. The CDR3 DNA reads TGTGCCAGCAGTTTTACTAGCGGGAATGAGCAGTTCTTC. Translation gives CASSFTSGNEQFF.

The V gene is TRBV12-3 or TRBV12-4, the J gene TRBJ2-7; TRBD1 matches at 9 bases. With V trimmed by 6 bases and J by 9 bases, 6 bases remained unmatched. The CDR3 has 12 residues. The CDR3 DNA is TGTGCCAGCAGCCCGGGACAGGGAGGGCAGTACTTC. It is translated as CASSPGQGGQYF.

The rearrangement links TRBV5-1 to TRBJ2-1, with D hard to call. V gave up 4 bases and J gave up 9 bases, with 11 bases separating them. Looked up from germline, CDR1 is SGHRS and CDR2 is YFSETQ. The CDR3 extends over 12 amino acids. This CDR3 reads CASSPGFTEQFF. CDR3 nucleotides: TGCGCCAGCAGCCCGGGTTTCACTGAGCAGTTCTTC. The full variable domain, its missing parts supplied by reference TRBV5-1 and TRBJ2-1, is KAGVTQTPRYLIKTRGQQVTLSCSPISGHRSVSWYQQTPGQGLQFLFEYFSETQRNKGNFPGRFSGRQFSNSRSEMNVSTLELGDSALYLCASSPGFTEQFFGPGTRLTVL.

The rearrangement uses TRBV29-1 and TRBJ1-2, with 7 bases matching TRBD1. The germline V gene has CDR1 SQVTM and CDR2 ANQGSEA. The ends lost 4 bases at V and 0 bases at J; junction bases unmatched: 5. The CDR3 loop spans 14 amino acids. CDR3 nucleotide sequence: TGCAGCGTTGGCGGGGACAGAGCTAACTATGGCTACACCTTC. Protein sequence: CSVGGDRANYGYTF.

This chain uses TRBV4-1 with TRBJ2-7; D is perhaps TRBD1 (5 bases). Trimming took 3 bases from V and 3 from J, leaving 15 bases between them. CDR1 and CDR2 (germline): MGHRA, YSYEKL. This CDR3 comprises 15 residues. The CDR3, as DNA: TGCGCCAGCAGCCACCCAGGGAAAATGGGCTACGAGCAGTACTTC. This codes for CASSHPGKMGYEQYF.

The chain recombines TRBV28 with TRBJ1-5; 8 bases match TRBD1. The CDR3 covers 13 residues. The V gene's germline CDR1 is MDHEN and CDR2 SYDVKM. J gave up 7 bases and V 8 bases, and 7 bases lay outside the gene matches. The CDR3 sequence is CASQGQGSQPQHF. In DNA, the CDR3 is TGTGCCAGCCAAGGACAGGGCAGCCAGCCCCAGCATTTT.

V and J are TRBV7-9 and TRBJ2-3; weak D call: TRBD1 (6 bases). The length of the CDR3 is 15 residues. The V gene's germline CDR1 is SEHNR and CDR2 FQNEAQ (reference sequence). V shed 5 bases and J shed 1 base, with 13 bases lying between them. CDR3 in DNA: TGTGCCAGCAGCCTACAGGGACCCCGCACAGATACGCAGTATTTT. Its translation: CASSLQGPRTDTQYF.

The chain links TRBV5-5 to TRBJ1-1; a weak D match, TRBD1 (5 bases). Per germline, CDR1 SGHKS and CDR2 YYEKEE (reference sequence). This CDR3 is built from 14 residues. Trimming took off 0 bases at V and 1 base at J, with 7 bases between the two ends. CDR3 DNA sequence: TGTGCCAGCAGCTTGGCGACAGCGAACACTGAAGCTTTCTTT. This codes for CASSLATANTEAFF.

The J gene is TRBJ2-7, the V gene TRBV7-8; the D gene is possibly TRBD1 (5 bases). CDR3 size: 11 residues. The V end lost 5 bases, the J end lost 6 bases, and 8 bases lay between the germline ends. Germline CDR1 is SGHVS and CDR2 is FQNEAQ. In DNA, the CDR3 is TGTGCCAGCAGCCCCCAGGGCGAGCAGTACTTC. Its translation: CASSPQGEQYF.